This T cell receptor (beta chain) was identified during a study of T cells in Graves' hyperthyroidism and ophthalmopathy. This clonotype has at least ten counts. Its antigen is unknown. RNA transcripts gave rise to amplified TCR beta CDR3 regions. Using the HTBI primer set, a first-round RT-PCR was run on the TCR CDR3. TCRdb fed the multiplex PCR reads into MiXCR, producing one record per CDR3 protein. The repertoire holds 300,000 to 450,000 distinct CDR3 sequences, roughly 13% seen once, with 9.2% in the top ten. The CDR3 sequence is 14 residues long. Deletions cut 8 bases from V and 6 bases from J, with 17 bases between. No ophthalmopathy progression within 18 months constituted stable Graves' hyperthyroidism. Any patient presenting with uncontrolled infection, other autoimmune disease, pregnancy or lactation was left out. Approximately 9.3 ml of fresh peripheral blood supplied the PBMCs. Regarding the study as a whole: Also found in blood were most expanded thyroid clonotypes above 0.001.

This TCR came from a woman between 18 and 30 years old with Graves' hyperthyroidism. The V gene is TRBV12-3 or TRBV12-4, the J gene TRBJ2-1, with unresolved D. Material for sequencing was blood. This CDR3 is CASSDPPAANEQFF. The DNA of the CDR3 is TGTGCCAGCTCTGACCCCCCGGCCGCCAATGAGCAGTTCTTC.